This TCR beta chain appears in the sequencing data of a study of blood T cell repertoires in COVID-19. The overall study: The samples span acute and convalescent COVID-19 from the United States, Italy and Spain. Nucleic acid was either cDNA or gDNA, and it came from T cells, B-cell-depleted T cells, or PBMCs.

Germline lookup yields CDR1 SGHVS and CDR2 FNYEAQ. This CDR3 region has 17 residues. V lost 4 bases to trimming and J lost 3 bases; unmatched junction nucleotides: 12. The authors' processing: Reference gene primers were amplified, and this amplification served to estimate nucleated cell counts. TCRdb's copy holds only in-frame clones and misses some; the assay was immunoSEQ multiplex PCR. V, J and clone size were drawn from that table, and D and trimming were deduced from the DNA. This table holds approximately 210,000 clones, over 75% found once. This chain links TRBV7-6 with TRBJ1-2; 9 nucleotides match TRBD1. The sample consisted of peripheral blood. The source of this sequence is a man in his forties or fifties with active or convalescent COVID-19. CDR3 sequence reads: CASSSPYRGRADYGYTF. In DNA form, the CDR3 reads TGTGCCAGCAGCTCTCCCTACAGGGGGCGCGCGGACTATGGCTACACCTTC.